Listed here are 8 T cell receptor beta chains from one sample, sequenced in a study of T cell clonality in common variable immunodeficiency. Study-wide findings and caveats: Common variable immunodeficiency TCR beta sequences reportedly had fewer deletions and N-nucleotide insertions.

Antigens of these TCRs are unknown. The method was immunoSEQ multiplex PCR; TCRdb's version includes in-frame clones alone and lacks a portion of them. The sample yields over 15,000 clones, without any singletons. Material: peripheral blood mononuclear cells. All receptors derive from a human donor with common variable immunodeficiency.

Remarks on this clone: The observed sequence ends 3 residues before the CDR3 terminus, with the missing tail filled in from the germline J gene. The chain uses TRBV19 and TRBJ1-2; TRBD1 might be the D (6 bases). CDR1 and CDR2 from the germline V gene are LNHDA and SQIVND (reference sequence). The CDR3 totals 15 residues. Trimming took 5 bases from V and 0 from J, leaving 13 bases between them. CDR3 amino acids: CASSPTGLANYGYTF. The CDR3 bases that were read are TGTGCCAGTAGTCCAACAGGGCTTGCTAACTATGGC.

To note about this clone: The sequenced fragment ends 3 residues before the CDR3 boundary, so the rest is inferred from the germline J gene. J is TRBJ1-1 and V is TRBV6-2 or TRBV6-3; 9 nucleotides agree with TRBD1. Germline lookup yields CDR1 MNHEY and CDR2 SVGEGT. This CDR3 comprises 14 residues. Incomplete CDR3 DNA: TGTGCCAGCCGCGCCGGGACAGGGAGTCAGAAA. Residues: CASRAGTGSQK. The whole CDR3 sequence reads CASRAGTGSQKAFF.

Many counts were recorded for this clone. The sequence runs out 3 residues before the end of the CDR3; the remainder is reconstructed from the germline J gene. V gene TRBV2 combines with J gene TRBJ2-1; D gene uncertain. V gave up 0 bases and J gave up 6 bases, with 9 bases separating them. The CDR3 spans 14 residues. In germline, CDR1 is SNHLY, CDR2 FYNNEI. Incomplete CDR3 DNA: TGTGCCAGCAGTGAAGCTCCAGTTTCCAATGAG. Its translation: CASSEAPVSNE. The entire CDR3 is CASSEAPVSNEQFF.

In the case of this clone: The CDR3 extends 3 residues past the end of the read, so its final part is completed from the germline J gene. J is TRBJ2-1 and V is TRBV7-9; 10 bases fit TRBD2. J lost 6 bases, V lost 8 bases, and 10 bases had no gene match. Germline values: CDR1 SEHNR, CDR2 FQNEAQ (reference sequence). The CDR3 spans 15 residues. CDR3 region: CASGLGTSASNEQFF. CDR3 DNA (partial): TGTGCCAGCGGGCTGGGGACTAGCGCAAGCAATGAG. Using reference TRBV7-9 and TRBJ2-1 for the parts outside the CDR3, the full variable domain is DTGVSQNPRHKITKRGQNVTFRCDPISEHNRLYWYRQTLGQGPEFLTYFQNEAQLEKSRLLSDRFSAERPKGSFSTLEIQRTEQGDSAMYLCASGLGTSASNEQFFGPGTRLTVL.

In this sample, this clone turned up a few times. The read is 3 residues too short to cover the CDR3 end, so that end is filled in from the germline J gene. The V gene is TRBV2, the J gene TRBJ1-4; 10 bases line up with TRBD1. CDR3 length equals 17 residues. The junction had 6 bases not matched to a gene; V was cut back by 5 bases and J by 0 bases. Per germline, CDR1 SNHLY and CDR2 FYNNEI. CDR3 in amino acids: CASSWTGGSSTNEKLFF. CDR3 DNA (partial): TGTGCCAGCAGTTGGACAGGGGGAAGCTCAACTAATGAAAAA.

This clone appeared a few times. The read gets to within 3 residues of the CDR3 end, and the germline J gene fills in the rest. The gene calls are TRBV5-5 and TRBJ2-3; D might be TRBD1 (5 bases). Germline values: CDR1 SGHKS, CDR2 YYEKEE (reference sequence). CDR3 length: 12 residues. The CDR3: CASSLRGRTQYF. The sequenced part of the CDR3 DNA is TGTGCCAGCAGCTTGAGGGGTCGCACG.

This clone was observed a handful of times. The CDR3 extends 3 residues past the end of the read, so its final part is completed from the germline J gene. The chain is built from TRBV30 and TRBJ2-2; possible D gene TRBD2, 5 bases. Germline V gene data show CDR1 as GTSNPN and CDR2 as SVGIG (reference sequence). Trimming cost V 8 bases and J 0 bases, with 13 bases left between them. CDR3 length: 14 residues. The CDR3 reads CALPQDSNTGELFF. The sequenced part of the CDR3 DNA is TGTGCCCTACCCCAGGACTCGAACACCGGGGAG.

This clone has ten or more counts. Coverage ceases 3 residues before the CDR3 finishes, and the germline J gene fills in the end. The V gene is TRBV7-9, the J gene TRBJ2-7, with 12 bases identical to TRBD2. Germline values: CDR1 SEHNR, CDR2 FQNEAQ (reference sequence). The length of the CDR3 is 15 residues. With 5 bases clipped from V and 5 bases from J, the junction kept 7 bases outside the gene matches. The CDR3 region is CASSDRTSGKHEQYF. CDR3 DNA, as far as it was read: TGTGCCAGCAGCGACCGGACTAGCGGGAAGCACGAG.